A selection of T cell receptor beta chains follows, all from one sample in a study of shared clonotypes between healthy human individuals. Generated by immunoSEQ multiplex PCR, the TCRdb table keeps only in-frame clones and is missing some. The sample shows around 2.5 million clones, more than 85% of them seen only once. Source material: naive CD4+ T cells from PBMCs. Source of these receptors: a young man in good health. Some clones in this sample may be carry-over from other donors' samples. CDR3s include the opening cysteine and the closing phenylalanine or tryptophan.

V | length | CDR3
TRBV5-8 | 13 | CASSLDYEETQYF
TRBV7-3 | 12 | CASSSAGGTQYF
TRBV28 | 17 | CASSFARLAGVLDTQYF
TRBV19 | 14 | CASSWGQGYVEQFF
TRBV11-3 | 12 | CASGPGEAEQFF
TRBV20-1 | 11 | CSARDRAGYTF
TRBV5-4 | 14 | CASSLAGPGNEQFF
TRBV11-2 | 19 | CASSLDRTGQGPQSKTQYF
TRBV27 | 12 | CASSQPPDTQYF
TRBV7-7 | 14 | CASSLGAGAYEQYF
TRBV6-1 | 14 | CASSEAWRAVEQFF
TRBV18 | 15 | CASSRDRGQNEKLFF
TRBV5-1 | 15 | CASSPRGGSTDTQYF
TRBV14 | 16 | CASSRYTGTGPYAQYF
TRBV6-5 | 15 | CASSYGLGANNEQFF
TRBV7-2 | 15 | CASSLAPALTYEQYF
TRBV5-1 | 15 | CASSLLGTSGNEQFF
TRBV5-1 | 14 | CASSLEHQNTEAFF
TRBV5-5 | 15 | CASRRGDNSGNTIYF
TRBV6-4 | 17 | CASSPGLEPESGYEQYF
TRBV18 | 16 | CASSPTRAGERGEQYF
TRBV11-1 | 14 | CASSKRTGSGEQYF
TRBV28 | 16 | CASSLSPGRRHYGYTF